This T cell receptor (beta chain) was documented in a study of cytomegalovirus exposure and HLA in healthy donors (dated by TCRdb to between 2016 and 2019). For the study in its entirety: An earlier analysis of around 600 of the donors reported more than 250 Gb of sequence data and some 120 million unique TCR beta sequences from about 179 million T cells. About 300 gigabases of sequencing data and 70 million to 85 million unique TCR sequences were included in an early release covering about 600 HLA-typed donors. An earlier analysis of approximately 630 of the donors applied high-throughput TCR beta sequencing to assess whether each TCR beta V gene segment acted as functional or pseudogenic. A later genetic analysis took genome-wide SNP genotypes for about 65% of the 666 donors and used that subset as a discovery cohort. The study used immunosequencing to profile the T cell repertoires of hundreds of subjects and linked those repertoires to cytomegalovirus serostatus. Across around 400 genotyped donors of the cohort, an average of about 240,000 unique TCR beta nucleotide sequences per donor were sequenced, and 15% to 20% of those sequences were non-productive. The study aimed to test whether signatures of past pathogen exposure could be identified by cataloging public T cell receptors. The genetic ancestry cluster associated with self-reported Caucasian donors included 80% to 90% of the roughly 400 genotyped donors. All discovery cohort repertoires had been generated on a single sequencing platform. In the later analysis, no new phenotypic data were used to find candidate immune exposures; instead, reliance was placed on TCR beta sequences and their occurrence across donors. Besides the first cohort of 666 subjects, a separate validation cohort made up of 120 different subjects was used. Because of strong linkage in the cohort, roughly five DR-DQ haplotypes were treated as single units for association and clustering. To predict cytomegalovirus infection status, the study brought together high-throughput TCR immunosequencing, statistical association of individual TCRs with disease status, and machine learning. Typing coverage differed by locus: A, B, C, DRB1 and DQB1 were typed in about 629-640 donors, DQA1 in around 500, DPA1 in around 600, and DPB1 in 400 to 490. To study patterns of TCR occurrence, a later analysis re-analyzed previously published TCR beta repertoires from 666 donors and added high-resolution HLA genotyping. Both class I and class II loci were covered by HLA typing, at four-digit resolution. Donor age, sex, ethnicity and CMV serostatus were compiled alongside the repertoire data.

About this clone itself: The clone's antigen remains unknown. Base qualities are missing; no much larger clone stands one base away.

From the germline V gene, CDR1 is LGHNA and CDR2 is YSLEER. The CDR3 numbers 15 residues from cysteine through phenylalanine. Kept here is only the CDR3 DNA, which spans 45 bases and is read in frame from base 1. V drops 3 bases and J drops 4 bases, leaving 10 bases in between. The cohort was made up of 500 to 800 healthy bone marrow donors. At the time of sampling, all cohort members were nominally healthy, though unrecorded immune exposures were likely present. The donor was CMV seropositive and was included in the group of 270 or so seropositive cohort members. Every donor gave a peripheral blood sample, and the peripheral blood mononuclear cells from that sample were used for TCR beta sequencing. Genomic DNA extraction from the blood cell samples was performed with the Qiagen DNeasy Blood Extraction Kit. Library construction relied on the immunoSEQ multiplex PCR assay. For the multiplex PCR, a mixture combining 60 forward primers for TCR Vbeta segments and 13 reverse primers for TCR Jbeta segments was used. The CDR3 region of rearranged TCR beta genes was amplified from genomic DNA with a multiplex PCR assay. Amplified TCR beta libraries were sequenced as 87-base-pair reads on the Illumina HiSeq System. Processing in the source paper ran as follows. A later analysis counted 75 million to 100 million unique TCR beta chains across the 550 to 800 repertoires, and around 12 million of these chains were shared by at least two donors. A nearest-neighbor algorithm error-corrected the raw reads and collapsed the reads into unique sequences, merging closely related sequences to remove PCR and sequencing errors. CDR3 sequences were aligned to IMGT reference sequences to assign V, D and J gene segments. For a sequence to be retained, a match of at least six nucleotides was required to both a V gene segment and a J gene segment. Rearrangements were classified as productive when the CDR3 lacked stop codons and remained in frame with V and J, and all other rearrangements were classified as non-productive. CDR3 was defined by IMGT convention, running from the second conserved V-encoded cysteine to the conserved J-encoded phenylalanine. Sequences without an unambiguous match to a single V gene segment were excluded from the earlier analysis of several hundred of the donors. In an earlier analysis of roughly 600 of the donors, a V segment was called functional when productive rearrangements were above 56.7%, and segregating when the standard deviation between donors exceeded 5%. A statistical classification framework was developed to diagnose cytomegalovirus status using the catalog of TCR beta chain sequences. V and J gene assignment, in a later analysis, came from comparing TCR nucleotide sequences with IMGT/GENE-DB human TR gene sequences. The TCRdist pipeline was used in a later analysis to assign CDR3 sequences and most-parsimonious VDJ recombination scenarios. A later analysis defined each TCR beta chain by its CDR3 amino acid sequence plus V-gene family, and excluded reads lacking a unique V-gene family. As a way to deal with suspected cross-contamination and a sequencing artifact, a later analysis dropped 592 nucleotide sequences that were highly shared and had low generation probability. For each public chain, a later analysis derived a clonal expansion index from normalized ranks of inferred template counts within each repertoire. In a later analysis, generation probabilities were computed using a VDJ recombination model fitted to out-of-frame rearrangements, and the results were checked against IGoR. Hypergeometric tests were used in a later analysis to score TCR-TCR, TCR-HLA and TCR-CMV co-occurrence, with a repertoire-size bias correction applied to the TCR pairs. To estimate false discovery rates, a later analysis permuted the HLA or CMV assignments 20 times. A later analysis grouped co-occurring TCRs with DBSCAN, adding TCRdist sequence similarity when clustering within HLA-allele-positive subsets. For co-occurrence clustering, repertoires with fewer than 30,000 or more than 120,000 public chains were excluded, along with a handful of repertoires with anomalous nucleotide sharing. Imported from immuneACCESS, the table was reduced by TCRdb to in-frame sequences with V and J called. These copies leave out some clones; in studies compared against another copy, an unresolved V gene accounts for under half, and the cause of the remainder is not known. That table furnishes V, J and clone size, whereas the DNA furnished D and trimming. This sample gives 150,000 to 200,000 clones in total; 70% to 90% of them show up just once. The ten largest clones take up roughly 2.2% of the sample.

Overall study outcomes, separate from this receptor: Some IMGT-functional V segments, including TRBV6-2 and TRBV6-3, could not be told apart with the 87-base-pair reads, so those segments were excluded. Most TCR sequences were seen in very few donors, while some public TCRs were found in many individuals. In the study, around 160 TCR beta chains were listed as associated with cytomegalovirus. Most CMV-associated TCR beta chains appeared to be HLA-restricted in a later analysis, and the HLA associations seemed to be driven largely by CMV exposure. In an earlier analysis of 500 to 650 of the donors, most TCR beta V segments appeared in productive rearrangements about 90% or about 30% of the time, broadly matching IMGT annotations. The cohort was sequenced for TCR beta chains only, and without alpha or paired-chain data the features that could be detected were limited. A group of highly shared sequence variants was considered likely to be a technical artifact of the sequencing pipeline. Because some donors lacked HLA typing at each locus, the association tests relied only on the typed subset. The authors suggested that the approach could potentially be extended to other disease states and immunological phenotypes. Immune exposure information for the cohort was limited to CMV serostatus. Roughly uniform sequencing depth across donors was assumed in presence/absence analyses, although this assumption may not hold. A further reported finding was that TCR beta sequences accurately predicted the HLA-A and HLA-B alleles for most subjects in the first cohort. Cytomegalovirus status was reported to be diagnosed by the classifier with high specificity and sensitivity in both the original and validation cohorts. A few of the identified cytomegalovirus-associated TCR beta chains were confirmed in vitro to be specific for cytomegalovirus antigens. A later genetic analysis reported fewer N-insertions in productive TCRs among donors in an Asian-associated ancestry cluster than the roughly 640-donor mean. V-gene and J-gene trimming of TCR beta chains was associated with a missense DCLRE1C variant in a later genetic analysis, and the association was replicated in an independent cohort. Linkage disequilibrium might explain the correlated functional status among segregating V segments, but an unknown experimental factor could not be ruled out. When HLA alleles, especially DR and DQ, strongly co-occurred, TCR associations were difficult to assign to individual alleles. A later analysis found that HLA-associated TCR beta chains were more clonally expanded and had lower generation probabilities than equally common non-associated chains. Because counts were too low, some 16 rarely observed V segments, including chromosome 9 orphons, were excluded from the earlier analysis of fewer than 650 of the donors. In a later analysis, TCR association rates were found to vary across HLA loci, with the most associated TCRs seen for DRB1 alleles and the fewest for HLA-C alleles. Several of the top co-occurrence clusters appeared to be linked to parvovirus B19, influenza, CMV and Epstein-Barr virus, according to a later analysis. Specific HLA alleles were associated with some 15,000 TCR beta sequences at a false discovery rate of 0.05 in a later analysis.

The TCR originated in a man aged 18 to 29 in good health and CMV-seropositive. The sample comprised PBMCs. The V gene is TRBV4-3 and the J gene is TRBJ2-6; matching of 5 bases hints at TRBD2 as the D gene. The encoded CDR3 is CASSQEAPGANVLTF. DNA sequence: TGCGCCAGCAGCCAGGAGGCACCCGGGGCCAACGTCCTGACTTTC.